This paragraph reports one T cell receptor beta chain. Original methodology: How many nucleated cells were present was estimated from reference gene primer amplification. Sequencing used immunoSEQ multiplex PCR; TCRdb keeps in-frame clones, though not all of them. Clone size and the V and J calls come from that table; the DNA yielded D and trimming. The sample records 270,000 or so clones, approximately 86% being singletons. These data belong to a study of blood T cell repertoires in COVID-19. Overall study: Material from acute and convalescent COVID-19 was sourced from the United States, Italy and Spain. T cells, B-cell-depleted T cells, or PBMCs provided the cDNA or gDNA that served as material.

With 7 bases removed from V and 8 bases from J, the gap between germline ends came to 18 bases. Germline CDR1 reads MNHEY; CDR2 reads SVGAGI. The CDR3 extends over 15 amino acids. The sample comprised peripheral blood. The receptor comes from a woman between 18 and 29 years old with acute or convalescent COVID-19. The gene calls are TRBV6-5 and TRBJ1-6; D remains ambiguous. CDR3 in DNA: TGTGCCAGCATCAACTCGGCGGGGTCCCATTCACCCCTCCACTTT. Translation: CASINSAGSHSPLHF.